The 20 T cell receptor beta chains below all came from one sample that was sequenced in a study of T cell responses to AZD1222 COVID-19 vaccine. Generated by immunoSEQ multiplex PCR, the TCRdb table keeps only in-frame clones and is missing some. The sample shows more than 85,000 clones, 94% of them seen only once. The material was peripheral blood, obtained 28 days after the second AZD1222 dose. The source of these receptors is an adult who received the AZD1222 COVID-19 vaccine.

Details on this clone: A read error may produce the germline difference seen at one junction end. The genes are TRBV27 and TRBJ1-1; D is unclear. The CDR3 has 14 residues. Germline CDR1 and CDR2: MNHEY and SMNVEV (reference sequence). CDR3 sequence (DNA): TGTGCCAGCAGTCTATCGGGAATGAACACTGAAGCTTTCTTT. Amino acids: CASSLSGMNTEAFF.

Points on this clone: A junction boundary mismatches the germline segment, possibly from a read error. V usage is TRBV3-1 (or the pseudogene TRBV3-2) and J usage is TRBJ1-1, with D possibly being TRBD1 (5 bases). Germline assignment: CDR1 LGHDT and CDR2 YNNKEL (reference sequence). The CDR3 totals 14 residues. CDR3 nucleotides: TGTGCCAGCAGTCAAGGCCAAAGGGGAACTGAAGCTTTCTTT. Translated: CASSQGQRGTEAFF.

The V and J genes are TRBV25-1 and TRBJ1-1, with a tentative D call TRBD1 (6 bases). Germline CDR1 reads MGHDK; CDR2 reads SYGVNS. The CDR3 sequence is 13 residues long. Trimming took off 5 bases at V and 4 bases at J, with 11 bases between the two ends. CDR3 amino acids: CASSPGGGTEAFF. As DNA, the CDR3 is TGTGCCAGCAGTCCCGGAGGGGGCACTGAAGCTTTCTTT.

V usage is TRBV28 and J usage is TRBJ1-1; D remains unclear. CDR3 length: 13 amino acids. Trimming stripped 2 bases from V and 0 bases from J, with 4 bases between. The germline CDR1 and CDR2 sequences are MDHEN and SYDVKM. CDR3 sequence (DNA): TGTGCCAGCAGTTTAGAGTTGAACACTGAAGCTTTCTTT. As protein: CASSLELNTEAFF.

The CDR3 nucleotides are TGTGCCAGCAGCTTAGCAGGGAATCCTAACTATGGCTACACCTTC. It yields the protein CASSLAGNPNYGYTF. The chain carries TRBV7-9 and TRBJ1-2; D gene uncertain. Germline-derived CDR1 and CDR2 are SEHNR and FQNEAQ (reference sequence). The CDR3 is made up of 15 amino acids. V lost 0 bases and J lost 0, with 8 bases in between.

This chain connects TRBV6-5 to TRBJ1-1; D is ambiguous. V was trimmed by 5 bases and J by 3 bases, leaving 13 bases between them. Germline CDR1 and CDR2: MNHEY and SVGAGI. This CDR3 contains 14 residues. The CDR3, as DNA: TGTGCCAGCAGTCCCGCGGGAATCTACACTGAAGCTTTCTTT. The encoded protein is CASSPAGIYTEAFF.

The chain combines TRBV12-3 or TRBV12-4 with TRBJ2-1, with D possibly TRBD2 on 6 matching bases. This CDR3 contains 13 residues. Trimming left V 4 bases short and J 10 bases short, with 14 bases between. CDR3 protein: CASSSRGASEQFF. The CDR3 coding sequence is TGTGCCAGCAGTTCCCGCGGGGCGTCCGAGCAGTTCTTC.

The chain has TRBV6-6 and TRBJ2-7, with D possibly TRBD1 on 5 matching bases. The V end lost 5 bases, the J end lost 3 bases, and 11 bases lay between the germline ends. Germline values: CDR1 MNHNY, CDR2 SVGAGI (reference sequence). This CDR3 contains 13 residues. The CDR3 DNA reads TGTGCCAGCAGTCTCGGACAACTCTACGAGCAGTACTTC. This gives the protein CASSLGQLYEQYF.

The chain recombines TRBV2 with TRBJ2-1, with D possibly TRBD1 on 6 matching bases. Trimming removed 2 bases from V and 5 bases from J, with 13 bases in between. Germline assignment: CDR1 SNHLY and CDR2 FYNNEI. This CDR3 spans 15 amino acids. DNA for the CDR3: TGTGCCAGCAGTGAAAGTAGTGGACAGAACAATGAGCAGTTCTTC. Protein: CASSESSGQNNEQFF.

This sequence joins TRBV18 and TRBJ2-3; possible D gene TRBD2, 6 bases. This CDR3 spans 13 amino acids. CDR1 KGHSH and CDR2 LQKENI come from the germline V gene. Trimming took 4 bases from V and 6 from J, leaving 11 bases between them. CDR3 nucleotides: TGTGCCAGCTCACGGGACTGGAGGGATACGCAGTATTTT. Protein sequence: CASSRDWRDTQYF.

The V call is TRBV18, the J call TRBJ1-1; tentatively, D is TRBD1 (5 bases). This CDR3 is built from 17 residues. Trimming took 2 bases from V and 0 from J, leaving 16 bases between them. The germline V gene has CDR1 KGHSH and CDR2 LQKENI. The CDR3 is CASSPSGRAIMNTEAFF. The CDR3 nucleotides are TGTGCCAGCTCACCATCAGGCAGGGCAATAATGAACACTGAAGCTTTCTTT.

This rearrangement joins TRBV5-5 to TRBJ2-3; D remains unclear. The CDR3 contains 16 residues. Germline V lookup: CDR1 SGHKS, CDR2 YYEKEE (reference sequence). Trimming shortened V by 3 bases and J by 4 bases, and 18 bases separated the two germline ends. CDR3 in amino acids: CASSSPSGSVSDTQYF. DNA for the CDR3: TGTGCCAGCAGCTCCCCTTCAGGCTCCGTTTCAGATACGCAGTATTTT.

In DNA, the CDR3 is TGCGCCAGCAGCTTGGTCGCCGGCGGGGTCGGGAATGAGCAGTTCTTC. Protein product: CASSLVAGGVGNEQFF. The chain is built from TRBV5-1 and TRBJ2-1; perhaps TRBD2 as D (6 bases). The CDR3 spans 16 residues. Trimming took 0 bases from V and 7 from J, leaving 17 bases between them. Germline assignment: CDR1 SGHRS and CDR2 YFSETQ.

The chain employs TRBV29-1 and TRBJ2-5; D possibly corresponds to TRBD2 (6 bases). This CDR3 is 13 amino acids long. V was trimmed by 7 bases and J by 5 bases, leaving 17 bases between them. The V gene's germline CDR1 is SQVTM and CDR2 ANQGSEA. The CDR3 loop is CSARGVVLETQYF. In DNA form, the CDR3 reads TGCAGCGCGCGGGGTGTCGTTTTGGAGACCCAGTACTTC.

CDR3 coding DNA: TGTGCCAGCAGCACGGACAATGGAAACACCATATATTTT. Its translation: CASSTDNGNTIYF. This chain uses TRBV6-5 with TRBJ1-3; possible D gene TRBD1, 5 bases. Germline-derived CDR1 and CDR2 are MNHEY and SVGAGI. V was cut by 6 bases and J by 3 bases, with 9 bases left in between. This CDR3 comprises 13 residues.

V is TRBV5-5 and J is TRBJ1-6, with a possible D match to TRBD1 (5 bases). Trimming removed 0 bases at V and 2 bases at J, with 12 bases between. Per germline, CDR1 SGHKS and CDR2 YYEKEE (reference sequence). The CDR3 contains 17 residues. CDR3 amino acids: CASSLAGQGTYNSPLHF. The CDR3 DNA follows: TGTGCCAGCAGCTTGGCCGGTCAGGGCACCTATAATTCACCCCTCCACTTT.

J is TRBJ1-6 and V is TRBV6-5; no firm D call. Germline CDR1 MNHEY, CDR2 SVGAGI. V dropped 5 bases and J dropped 7 bases, with 6 bases sitting between them. This CDR3 is built from 12 residues. CDR3 nucleotides: TGTGCCAGCAGTACCTCAAATTCACCCCTCCACTTT. Translating gives CASSTSNSPLHF.

J is TRBJ1-5 and V is TRBV19; weak D call: TRBD1 (5 bases). The ends were cut back, 5 bases at V and 4 bases at J, with 21 bases in the middle. This CDR3 is built from 17 residues. Looked up from germline, CDR1 is LNHDA and CDR2 is SQIVND (reference sequence). The CDR3 here is CASSPPFYGTLNQPQHF. The CDR3 DNA reads as TGTGCCAGTAGTCCTCCGTTTTATGGGACCTTAAATCAGCCCCAGCATTTT.

The V gene is TRBV5-4, the J gene TRBJ1-6; D is uncertain. V was shortened by 7 bases and J by 6 bases, with 11 bases between the two germline ends. The CDR3 is 13 residues long. Germline assignment: CDR1 SGHNT and CDR2 YYREEE (reference sequence). The CDR3 DNA reads TGTGCCAGCGCCCGGGATACTAATTCACCCCTCCACTTT. It is translated as CASARDTNSPLHF. Drawing the rest from reference TRBV5-4 and TRBJ1-6, the complete variable domain is ETGVTQSPTHLIKTRGQQVTLRCSSQSGHNTVSWYQQALGQGPQFIFQYYREEENGRGNFPPRFSGLQFPNYSSELNVNALELDDSALYLCASARDTNSPLHFGNGTRLTVT.

V is TRBV11-2 and J is TRBJ1-6; no reliable D call. Trimming shortened V by 0 bases and J by 2 bases, and 11 bases separated the two germline ends. Germline-derived CDR1 and CDR2 are SGHAT and FQNNGV. The CDR3 extends over 17 amino acids. CDR3: CASSLDPVTAYNSPLHF. The CDR3 nucleotides read TGTGCCAGCAGCTTAGATCCCGTCACAGCCTATAATTCACCCCTCCACTTT.